The clone carrying this T cell receptor (beta chain) turned up a few times. This sample is drawn from a study of blood T cells in healthy people across ages. Through a sample-barcoded 5' primer and a J-beta primer mix, a second PCR was run for roughly 6 to 12 cycles. Every single cDNA molecule received a tag from a template-switch adaptor with 12 random nucleotides. Each CDR3 protein is one row after TCRdb ran MiXCR on the 5' RACE reads. The sample lists 1.5 million to 2 million distinct CDR3 sequences; 28% were seen once. This CDR3 region has 14 residues. With 4 bases removed from V and 0 bases from J, the gap between germline ends came to 6 bases. The germline CDR1 and CDR2 sequences are KGHDR and SFDVKD.

The sequence came from a woman aged 25 to 39 in good health. The rearrangement joins TRBV24-1 to TRBJ1-5; TRBD1 is a possible D gene (5 bases). Sequencing was performed on blood. The CDR3 reads CATSDQGSNQPQHF. As DNA, the CDR3 is TGTGCCACCAGTGACCAGGGTAGCAATCAGCCCCAGCATTTT.